This T cell receptor (beta chain) was sequenced in a study of control samples from healthy donors and cancer patients (dated by TCRdb to the early 2020s). V sheds 10 bases and J sheds 0 bases, leaving 12 bases between their ends. The CDR3 runs 13 residues from the cysteine to the phenylalanine. This entry keeps only the CDR3 DNA: 39 bases, framed from base 1. The germline V gene sets CDR1 to KGHDR and CDR2 to SFDVKD. Preparation of the library involved the immunoSEQ multiplex PCR assay. Here the immuneACCESS table is served through TCRdb, limited to in-frame sequences with V and J called. Missing clones are a known gap in these copies; in checked studies unresolved V genes cover under half, and the rest lacks a known reason. Here the sample has roughly 130,000 clones; roughly 94% occur a single time. Approximately 14% of the sample is in the top ten clones. Notes on this clone: This receptor's antigen is unknown. Within one base of it there is no much larger clone, and no base qualities were kept.

The chain was built from TRBV24-1 and TRBJ2-7; no D gene can be assigned with confidence. This TCR came from a man aged 60 to 69 with colorectal cancer. The source material was PBMCs. The encoded CDR3 is CATADRSSYEQYF. The nucleotide sequence is TGTGCCACTGCGGATCGGAGCTCCTACGAGCAGTACTTC.